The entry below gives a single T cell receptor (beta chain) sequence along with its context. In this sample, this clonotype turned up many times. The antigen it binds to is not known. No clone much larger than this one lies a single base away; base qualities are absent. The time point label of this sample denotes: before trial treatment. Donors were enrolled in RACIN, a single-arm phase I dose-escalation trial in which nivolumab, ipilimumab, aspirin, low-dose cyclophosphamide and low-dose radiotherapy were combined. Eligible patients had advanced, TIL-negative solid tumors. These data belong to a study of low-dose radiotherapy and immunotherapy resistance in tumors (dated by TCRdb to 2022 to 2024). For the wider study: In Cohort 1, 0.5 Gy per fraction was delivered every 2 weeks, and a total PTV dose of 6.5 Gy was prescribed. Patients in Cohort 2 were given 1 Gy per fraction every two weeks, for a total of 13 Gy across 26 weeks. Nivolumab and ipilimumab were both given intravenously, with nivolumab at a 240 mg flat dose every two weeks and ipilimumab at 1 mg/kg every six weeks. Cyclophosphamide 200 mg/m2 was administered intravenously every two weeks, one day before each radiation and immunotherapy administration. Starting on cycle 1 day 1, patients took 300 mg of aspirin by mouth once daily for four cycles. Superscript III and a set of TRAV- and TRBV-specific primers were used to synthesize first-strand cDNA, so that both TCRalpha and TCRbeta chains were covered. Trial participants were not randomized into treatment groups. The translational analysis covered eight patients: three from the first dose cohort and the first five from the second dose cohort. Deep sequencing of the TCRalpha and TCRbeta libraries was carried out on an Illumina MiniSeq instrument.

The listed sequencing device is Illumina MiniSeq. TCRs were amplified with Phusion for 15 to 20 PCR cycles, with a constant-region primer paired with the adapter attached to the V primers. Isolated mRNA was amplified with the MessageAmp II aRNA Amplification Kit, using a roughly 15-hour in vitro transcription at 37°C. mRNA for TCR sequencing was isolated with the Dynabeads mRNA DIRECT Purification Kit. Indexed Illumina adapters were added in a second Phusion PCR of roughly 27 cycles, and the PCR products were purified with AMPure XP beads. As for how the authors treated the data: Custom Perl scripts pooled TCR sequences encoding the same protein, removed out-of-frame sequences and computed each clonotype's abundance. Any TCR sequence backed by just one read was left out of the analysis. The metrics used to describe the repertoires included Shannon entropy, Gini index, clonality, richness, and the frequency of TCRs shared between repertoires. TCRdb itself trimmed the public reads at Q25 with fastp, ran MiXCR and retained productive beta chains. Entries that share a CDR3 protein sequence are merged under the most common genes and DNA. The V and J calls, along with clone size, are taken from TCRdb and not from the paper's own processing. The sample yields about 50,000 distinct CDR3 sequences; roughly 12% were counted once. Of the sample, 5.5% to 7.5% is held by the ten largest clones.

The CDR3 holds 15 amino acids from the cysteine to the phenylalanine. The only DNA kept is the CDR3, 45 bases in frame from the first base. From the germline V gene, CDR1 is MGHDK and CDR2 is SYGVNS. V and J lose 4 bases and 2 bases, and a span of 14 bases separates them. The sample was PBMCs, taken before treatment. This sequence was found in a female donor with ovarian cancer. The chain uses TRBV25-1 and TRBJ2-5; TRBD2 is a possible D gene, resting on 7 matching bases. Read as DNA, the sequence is TGTGCCAGCAGTGGAGGGGGGGGTTGGCAAGAGACCCAGTACTTC. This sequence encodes CASSGGGGWQETQYF.